A single sample is the source of the 11 T cell receptor beta chains below, sequenced in a study of T cells in Graves' hyperthyroidism and ophthalmopathy. Amplification of TCR beta CDR3 regions used RNA as the template. In the first-round RT-PCR of the TCR CDR3, the HTBI primer set was used. TCRdb processed the multiplex PCR reads anew with MiXCR; each CDR3 protein has one entry. The sample has 660,000 or so distinct CDR3 sequences; about 45% are singletons. The sequenced sample was peripheral blood or thyroid tissue (not recorded which). The source of these receptors is an adult man with Graves' disease, either hyperthyroidism or ophthalmopathy (not recorded which).

This clonotype has a count of ten or more. This chain uses TRBV7-9 with TRBJ1-2, with TRBD1 as a possible D gene (6 bases). Trimming took off 5 bases at V and 4 bases at J, with 14 bases between the two ends. Germline V lookup: CDR1 SEHNR, CDR2 FQNEAQ (reference sequence). The length of the CDR3 is 14 residues. Here the CDR3 DNA reads TGTGCCAGCAGCGCCTCCGGGACATCCTATGGCTACACCTTC. It specifies CASSASGTSYGYTF.

A few counts support this clonotype. V gene TRBV6-6 combines with J gene TRBJ1-5, with D uncertain. V was trimmed by 8 bases and J by 3 bases, leaving 11 bases between them. The CDR3 extends over 13 amino acids. From germline, CDR1 is MNHNY and CDR2 SVGAGI (reference sequence). The CDR3 is CASEGGYNQPQHF. CDR3 coding DNA: TGTGCCAGCGAGGGCGGGTACAATCAGCCCCAGCATTTT.

This clonotype has a handful of counts. The chain uses TRBV10-3 and TRBJ2-7; D is possibly TRBD1 or TRBD2 (5 bases each). Germline CDR1 reads ENHRY; CDR2 reads SYGVKD. Deletions cut 8 bases from V and 0 bases from J, with 11 bases between. This CDR3 region has 13 residues. The CDR3 protein is CAIGRDGSYEQYF. The CDR3 DNA sequence: TGTGCCATCGGCCGGGACGGCTCCTACGAGCAGTACTTC.

CDR3 sequence reads: CSARVNRNTEAFF. CDR3 DNA: TGCAGTGCTAGAGTCAACAGGAACACTGAAGCTTTCTTT. The chain employs TRBV20-1 and TRBJ1-1; D gene unclear. V dropped 1 base and J dropped 1 base, with 7 bases sitting between them. The length of the CDR3 is 13 residues. CDR1 DFQATT and CDR2 SNEGSKA come from the germline V gene (reference sequence).

This clonotype was counted ten times or more. The rearrangement uses TRBV24-1 and TRBJ1-5; D is possibly TRBD1 (6 bases). V was trimmed by 4 bases and J by 4 bases, leaving 10 bases between them. The germline V gene encodes CDR1 KGHDR and CDR2 SFDVKD. The CDR3 is 14 amino acids. Written as DNA, the CDR3 is TGTGCCACCAGTGAGGGACACCTAAATCAGCCCCAGCATTTT. As protein: CATSEGHLNQPQHF.

This clonotype was recorded at least ten times. The V and J genes are TRBV29-1 and TRBJ1-1, with D unresolved. The CDR3 is made up of 12 amino acids. The germline V gene encodes CDR1 SQVTM and CDR2 ANQGSEA. V lost 4 bases and J lost 0, with 6 bases in between. CDR3 loop: CSVVSLNTEAFF. The CDR3 DNA sequence: TGCAGCGTTGTTTCGTTGAACACTGAAGCTTTCTTT.

V is TRBV2 and J is TRBJ1-5; tentatively, D is TRBD1 (6 bases). V was clipped by 3 bases and J by 5 bases, with 11 bases between them. Germline V CDR1 and CDR2: SNHLY, FYNNEI. CDR3 size: 14 residues. CDR3 region: CASSEGGGDQPQHF. In nucleotides, the CDR3 is TGTGCCAGCAGTGAGGGGGGCGGCGATCAGCCCCAGCATTTT.

Notes on this clonotype: This may arise from a read error, as a much more abundant clone is one base away. This chain uses TRBV11-1 with TRBJ2-2; D may match TRBD1 or TRBD2 (5 bases each). The germline V gene encodes CDR1 SGHAT and CDR2 FQDESV (reference sequence). The CDR3 is made up of 12 amino acids. The CDR3 spells CASSWGTGELLF. Here the CDR3 DNA reads TGTGCCAGCAGCTGGGGCACCGGGGAGCTGCTTTTT.

The rearrangement links TRBV2 to TRBJ2-5; 14 nucleotides agree with TRBD2. V gave up 4 bases and J gave up 5 bases; unmatched junction bases: 3. The CDR3 runs 15 residues. Germline loops: CDR1 SNHLY, CDR2 FYNNEI. In DNA form, the CDR3 reads TGTGCCAGCAGTGCCGGGACTAGCGGGAGTGAGACCCAGTACTTC. Encoded protein: CASSAGTSGSETQYF.

To note about this clonotype: One end of the junction is discordant with germline, which a read error may explain. V gene TRBV20-1 combines with J gene TRBJ1-1; D remains ambiguous. The germline CDR1 and CDR2 sequences are DFQATT and SNEGSKA (reference sequence). The CDR3 has 12 amino acids. The CDR3 loop is CSASRVNTEALF. The DNA of the CDR3 is TGCAGTGCTAGTAGGGTAAACACTGAAGCTCTCTTT.

CDR3 DNA: TGTGCCAGCAGCCACGTCCGGCTCCGACTAGCCGCCAAGGGGGAAGAGACCCAGTACTTC. Translation gives CASSHVRLRLAAKGEETQYF. V is TRBV14 and J is TRBJ2-5; weak D call: TRBD2 (7 bases). V lost 3 bases to trimming and J lost 3 bases, with 29 bases between them. The CDR3 has 20 residues. Germline V gene lookup returns CDR1 SGHDN and CDR2 FVKESK.